This T cell receptor beta chain was observed in a study of blood T cell repertoires in COVID-19. Self-reported history from a screening survey and questionnaire set each donor's cohort. Cohort 3 donors counted as recovered after two negative PCRs, clearance, or resolved symptoms. Germline loops: CDR1 MGHRA, CDR2 YSYEKL. This CDR3 spans 16 amino acids. V was clipped by 2 bases and J by 2 bases, with 15 bases between them. Assay used: immunoSEQ multiplex PCR; TCRdb lists only in-frame clones, some missing. Among about 300,000 clones listed, 70% to 90% were seen once. This clonotype was sampled from a woman under 30 who had recovered from COVID-19. The chain carries TRBV4-1 and TRBJ1-1, with D possibly matching TRBD1 (5 bases). Sequencing was performed on PBMCs or T cells enriched from blood (not recorded which). CDR3: CASSQSPRAQNTEAFF. The CDR3 DNA is TGCGCCAGCAGCCAATCCCCCAGGGCCCAAAACACTGAAGCTTTCTTT.